This T cell receptor (beta chain) was recorded in a study of T cells after yellow fever vaccination. About the study: Preparation used SMART-Seq v4 Ultra Low Input for the low-cell-number fractions. Study-wide findings and caveats: At under 97% for CD4 and over 80% for CD8, most primary-vaccination clones showed up again after the booster.

About this clonotype: The target antigen is unknown. The junction differs from germline at one of its ends, possibly a read error.

This CDR3 contains 13 residues. For TCR, cDNA came from 5'RACE template switching, which added a universal primer site and UMIs. TCRdb processed the 5' RACE reads anew with MiXCR; each CDR3 protein has one entry. The sample yields 300,000 to 350,000 distinct CDR3 sequences, over 3.5% seen once. This TCR was recovered from a man between 18 and 35 years old who received the YFV17D yellow fever vaccine. The chain joins TRBV12-3 or TRBV12-4 to TRBJ2-5, with 8 positions matching TRBD1. The input for sequencing was PBMCs, taken 15 days after the yellow fever booster vaccination. The CDR3 DNA follows: TGTGCCAGCAGTTACAACCCGGGACAGGCTGTTCGGTTC. Protein product: CASSYNPGQAVRF.